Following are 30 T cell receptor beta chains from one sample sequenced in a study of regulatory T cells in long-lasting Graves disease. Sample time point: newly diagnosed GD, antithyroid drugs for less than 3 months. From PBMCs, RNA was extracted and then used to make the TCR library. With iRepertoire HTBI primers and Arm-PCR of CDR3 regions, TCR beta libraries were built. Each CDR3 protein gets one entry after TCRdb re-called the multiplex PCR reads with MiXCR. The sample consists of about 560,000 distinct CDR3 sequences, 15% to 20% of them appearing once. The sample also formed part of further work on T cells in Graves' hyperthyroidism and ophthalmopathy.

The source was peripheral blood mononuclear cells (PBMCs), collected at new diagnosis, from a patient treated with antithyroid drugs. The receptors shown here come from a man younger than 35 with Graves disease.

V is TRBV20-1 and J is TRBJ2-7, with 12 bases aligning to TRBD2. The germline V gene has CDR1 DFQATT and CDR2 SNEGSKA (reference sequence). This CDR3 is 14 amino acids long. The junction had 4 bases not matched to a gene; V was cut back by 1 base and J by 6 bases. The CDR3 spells CSARGLAGAAEQYF. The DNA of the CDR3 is TGCAGTGCTAGAGGACTAGCGGGAGCTGCCGAGCAGTACTTC.

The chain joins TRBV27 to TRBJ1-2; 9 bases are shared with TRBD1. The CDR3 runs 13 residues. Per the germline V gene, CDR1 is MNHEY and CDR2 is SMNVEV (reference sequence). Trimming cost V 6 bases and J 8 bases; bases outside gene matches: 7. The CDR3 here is CASRPGQGGGYTF. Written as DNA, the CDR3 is TGTGCCAGCAGACCGGGACAGGGAGGGGGCTACACCTTC.

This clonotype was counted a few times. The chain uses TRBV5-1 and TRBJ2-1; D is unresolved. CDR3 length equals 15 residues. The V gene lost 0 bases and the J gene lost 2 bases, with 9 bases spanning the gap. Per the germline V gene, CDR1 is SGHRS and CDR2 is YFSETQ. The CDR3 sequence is CASSLEGRPYNEQFF. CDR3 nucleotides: TGCGCCAGCAGCTTGGAGGGTCGGCCCTACAATGAGCAGTTCTTC.

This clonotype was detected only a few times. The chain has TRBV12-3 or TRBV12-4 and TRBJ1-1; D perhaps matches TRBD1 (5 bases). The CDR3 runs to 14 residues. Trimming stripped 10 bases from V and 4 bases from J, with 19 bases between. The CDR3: CATKAGSLATEAFF. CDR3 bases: TGTGCCACAAAGGCAGGGTCTCTGGCCACTGAAGCTTTCTTT.

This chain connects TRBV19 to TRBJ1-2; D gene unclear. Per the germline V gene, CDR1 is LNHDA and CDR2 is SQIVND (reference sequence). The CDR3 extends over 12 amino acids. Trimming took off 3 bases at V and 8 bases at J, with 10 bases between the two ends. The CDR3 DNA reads TGTGCCAGTAGTATCGCCATGGGCGGCTACACCTTC. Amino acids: CASSIAMGGYTF.

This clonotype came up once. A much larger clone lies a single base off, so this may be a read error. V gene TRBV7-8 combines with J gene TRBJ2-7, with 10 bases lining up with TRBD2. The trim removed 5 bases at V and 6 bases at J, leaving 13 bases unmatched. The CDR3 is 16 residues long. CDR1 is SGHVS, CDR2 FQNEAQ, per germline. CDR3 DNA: TGTGCCAGCAGCACTGACCTAGCGGGAGTTAGGTGCGAGCAGTACTTC. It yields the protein CASSTDLAGVRCEQYF.

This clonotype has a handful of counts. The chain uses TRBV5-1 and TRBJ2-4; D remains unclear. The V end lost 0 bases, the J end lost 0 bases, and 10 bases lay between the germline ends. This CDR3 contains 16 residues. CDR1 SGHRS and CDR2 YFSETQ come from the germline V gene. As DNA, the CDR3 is TGCGCCAGCAGCTTGGCCCCTGCGGTAGCCAAAAACATTCAGTACTTC. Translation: CASSLAPAVAKNIQYF. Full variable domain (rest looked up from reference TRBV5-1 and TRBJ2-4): KAGVTQTPRYLIKTRGQQVTLSCSPISGHRSVSWYQQTPGQGLQFLFEYFSETQRNKGNFPGRFSGRQFSNSRSEMNVSTLELGDSALYLCASSLAPAVAKNIQYFGAGTRLSVL.

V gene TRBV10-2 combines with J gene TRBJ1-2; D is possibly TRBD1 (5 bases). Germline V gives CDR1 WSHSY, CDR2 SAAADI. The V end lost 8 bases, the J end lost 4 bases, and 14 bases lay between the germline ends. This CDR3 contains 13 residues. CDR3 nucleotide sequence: TGCGCCAGCGGTCACGATAGGGGCTATGGCTACACCTTC. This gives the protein CASGHDRGYGYTF.

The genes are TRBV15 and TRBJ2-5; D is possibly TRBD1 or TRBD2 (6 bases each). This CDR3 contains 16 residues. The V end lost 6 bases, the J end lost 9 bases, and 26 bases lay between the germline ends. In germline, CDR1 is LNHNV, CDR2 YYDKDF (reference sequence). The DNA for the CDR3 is TGTGCCACCAGTGGAACGGGACTGGGACGGAGGGGGGCCCAGTACTTC. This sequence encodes CATSGTGLGRRGAQYF.

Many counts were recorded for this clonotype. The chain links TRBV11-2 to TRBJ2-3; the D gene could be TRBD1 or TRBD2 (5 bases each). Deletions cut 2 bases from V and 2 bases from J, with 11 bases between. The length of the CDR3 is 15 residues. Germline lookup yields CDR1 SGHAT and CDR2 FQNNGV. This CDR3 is CASSLMGPPTDTQYF. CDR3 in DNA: TGTGCCAGCAGCTTAATGGGACCCCCCACAGATACGCAGTATTTT. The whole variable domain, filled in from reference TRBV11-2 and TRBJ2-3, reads EAGVAQSPRYKIIEKRQSVAFWCNPISGHATLYWYQQILGQGPKLLIQFQNNGVVDDSQLPKDRFSAERLKGVDSTLKIQPAKLEDSAVYLCASSLMGPPTDTQYFGPGTRLTVL.

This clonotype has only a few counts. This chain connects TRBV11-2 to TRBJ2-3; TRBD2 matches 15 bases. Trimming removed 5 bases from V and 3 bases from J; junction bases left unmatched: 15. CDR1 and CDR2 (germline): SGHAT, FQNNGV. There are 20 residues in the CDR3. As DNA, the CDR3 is TGTGCCAGCAGCCCGAGGGGGGGGACTAGCGGGAGGAGAGGGACAGATACGCAGTATTTT. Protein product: CASSPRGGTSGRRGTDTQYF.

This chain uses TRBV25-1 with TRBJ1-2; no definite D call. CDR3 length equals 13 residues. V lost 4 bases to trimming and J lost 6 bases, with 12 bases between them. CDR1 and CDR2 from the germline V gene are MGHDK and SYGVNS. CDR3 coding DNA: TGTGCCAGCAGTGTCGGCCCAACACATGGCTACACCTTC. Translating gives CASSVGPTHGYTF.

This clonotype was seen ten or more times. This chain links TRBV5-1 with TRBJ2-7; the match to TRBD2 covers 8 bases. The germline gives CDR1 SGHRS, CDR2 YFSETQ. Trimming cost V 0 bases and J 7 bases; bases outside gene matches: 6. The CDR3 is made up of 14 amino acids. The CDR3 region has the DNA TGCGCCAGCAGCTTGGGCGGGAGGCTCCTAGAGCAGTACTTC. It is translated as CASSLGGRLLEQYF.

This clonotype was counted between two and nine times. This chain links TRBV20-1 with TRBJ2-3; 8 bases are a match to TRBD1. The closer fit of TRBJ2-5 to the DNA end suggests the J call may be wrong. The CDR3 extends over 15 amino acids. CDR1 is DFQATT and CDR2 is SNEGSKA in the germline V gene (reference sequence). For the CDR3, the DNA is TGCAGTGCTAGAGATCAGGCAGGGGGCGAGGAGACCCAGTACTTC. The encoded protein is CSARDQAGGEETQYF.

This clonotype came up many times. The CDR3 loop reads CASRSGANTGELFF. CDR3 DNA sequence: TGTGCCAGCAGGAGCGGGGCCAACACCGGGGAGCTGTTTTTT. The rearrangement links TRBV6-2 or TRBV6-3 to TRBJ2-2, with 7 bases that match TRBD2. In germline, CDR1 is MNHEY, CDR2 SVGEGT. Unmatched junction bases numbered 3, after V lost 6 bases and J lost 2 bases. The CDR3 totals 14 residues.

CDR3 nucleotides: TGCGCCAGCCGCGACAGGGCGTATGGCTACACCTTC. This encodes CASRDRAYGYTF. The chain links TRBV4-1 to TRBJ1-2; 7 bases map to TRBD1. CDR1 and CDR2 from the germline V gene are MGHRA and YSYEKL. This CDR3 comprises 12 residues. V dropped 8 bases and J dropped 5; count of bases not matched to a gene: 5.

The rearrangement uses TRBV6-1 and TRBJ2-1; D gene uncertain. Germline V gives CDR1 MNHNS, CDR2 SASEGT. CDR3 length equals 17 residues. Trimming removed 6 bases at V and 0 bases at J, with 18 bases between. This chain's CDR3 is CASSRGGPTRSYNEQFF. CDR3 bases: TGTGCCAGCAGCCGTGGCGGACCCACCCGCTCCTACAATGAGCAGTTCTTC.

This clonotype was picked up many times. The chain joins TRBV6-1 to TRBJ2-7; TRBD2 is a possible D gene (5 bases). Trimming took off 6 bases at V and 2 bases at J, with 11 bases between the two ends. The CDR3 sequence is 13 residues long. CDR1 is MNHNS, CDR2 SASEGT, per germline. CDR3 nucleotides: TGTGCCAGCAGCCGGGGATTGGCCTACGAGCAGTACTTC. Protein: CASSRGLAYEQYF.

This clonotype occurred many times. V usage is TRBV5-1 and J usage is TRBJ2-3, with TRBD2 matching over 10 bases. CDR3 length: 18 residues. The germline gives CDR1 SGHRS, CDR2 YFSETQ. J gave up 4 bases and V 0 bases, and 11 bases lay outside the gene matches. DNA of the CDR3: TGCGCCAGCAGCTTGGCGACCTTTAGCGGGAGGACGTCAGATACGCAGTATTTT. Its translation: CASSLATFSGRTSDTQYF.

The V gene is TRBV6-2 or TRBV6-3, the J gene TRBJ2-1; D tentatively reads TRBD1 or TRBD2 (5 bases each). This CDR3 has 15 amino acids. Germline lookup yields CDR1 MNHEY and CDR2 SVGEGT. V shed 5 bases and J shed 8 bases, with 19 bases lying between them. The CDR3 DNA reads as TGTGCCAGCAGTCGCCGGGACGCGCAGGTCCATGAGCAGTTCTTC. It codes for CASSRRDAQVHEQFF.

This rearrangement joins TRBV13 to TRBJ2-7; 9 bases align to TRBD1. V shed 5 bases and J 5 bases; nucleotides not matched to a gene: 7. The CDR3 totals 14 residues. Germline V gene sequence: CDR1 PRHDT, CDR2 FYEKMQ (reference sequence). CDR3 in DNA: TGTGCCAGCAGCCTGCGGACAGGGGAGGACGAGCAGTACTTC. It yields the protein CASSLRTGEDEQYF.

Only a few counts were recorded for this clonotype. CDR3 region: CSAKTASGSRWETQYF. CDR3 DNA: TGCAGTGCTAAAACGGCTAGCGGGAGTCGGTGGGAGACCCAGTACTTC. The rearrangement joins TRBV20-1 to TRBJ2-5, with 10 bases aligning to TRBD2. The CDR3 spans 16 residues. The germline V gene has CDR1 DFQATT and CDR2 SNEGSKA (reference sequence). Germline trimming cut 4 bases from V and 5 bases from J; bases unmatched to any gene: 13.

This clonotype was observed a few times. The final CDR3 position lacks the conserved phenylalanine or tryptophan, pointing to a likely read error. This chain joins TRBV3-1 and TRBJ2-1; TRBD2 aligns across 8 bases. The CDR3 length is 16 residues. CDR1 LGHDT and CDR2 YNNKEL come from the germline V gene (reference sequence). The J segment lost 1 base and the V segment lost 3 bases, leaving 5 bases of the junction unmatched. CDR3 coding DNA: TGTGCCAGCAGCCAGCCCCGGGGGGGATCCTACAATGAGCAGTTCCTC. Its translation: CASSQPRGGSYNEQFL.

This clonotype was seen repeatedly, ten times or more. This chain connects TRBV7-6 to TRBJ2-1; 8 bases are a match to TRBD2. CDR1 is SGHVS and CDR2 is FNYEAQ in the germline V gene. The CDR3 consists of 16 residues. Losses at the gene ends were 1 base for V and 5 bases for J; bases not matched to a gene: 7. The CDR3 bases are TGTGCCAGCAGCTTAGGGACTAGCCGAAGACACAATGAGCAGTTCTTC. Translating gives CASSLGTSRRHNEQFF.

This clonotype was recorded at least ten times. The CDR3 bases are TGTGCCAGCAGTTTCGACCGACAGGGTGGTTGGTACGAGCAGTACTTC. It specifies CASSFDRQGGWYEQYF. V and J are TRBV28 and TRBJ2-7, with 7 nucleotides matching TRBD1. V was clipped by 3 bases and J by 4 bases; unmatched bases: 12. Germline V gives CDR1 MDHEN, CDR2 SYDVKM. The CDR3 is made up of 16 amino acids.

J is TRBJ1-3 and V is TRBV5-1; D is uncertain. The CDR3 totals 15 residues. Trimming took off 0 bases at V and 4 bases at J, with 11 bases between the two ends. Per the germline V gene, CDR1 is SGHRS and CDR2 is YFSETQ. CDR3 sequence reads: CASSLGEASGNTIYF. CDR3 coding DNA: TGCGCCAGCAGCTTGGGGGAAGCGAGCGGAAACACCATATATTTT.

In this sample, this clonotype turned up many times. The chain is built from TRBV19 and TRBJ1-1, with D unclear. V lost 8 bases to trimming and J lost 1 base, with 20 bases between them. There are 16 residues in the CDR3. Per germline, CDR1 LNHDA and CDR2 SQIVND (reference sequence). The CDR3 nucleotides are TGTGCCAGTGTGGACCCGGTTGGCACCTCGAACACTGAAGCTTTCTTT. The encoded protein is CASVDPVGTSNTEAFF.

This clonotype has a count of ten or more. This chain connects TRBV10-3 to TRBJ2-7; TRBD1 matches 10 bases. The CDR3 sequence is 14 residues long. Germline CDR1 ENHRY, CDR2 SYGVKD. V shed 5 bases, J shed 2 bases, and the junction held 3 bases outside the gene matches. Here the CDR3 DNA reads TGTGCCATCAGTCCGGGACAGGGGACCTACGAGCAGTACTTC. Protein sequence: CAISPGQGTYEQYF.

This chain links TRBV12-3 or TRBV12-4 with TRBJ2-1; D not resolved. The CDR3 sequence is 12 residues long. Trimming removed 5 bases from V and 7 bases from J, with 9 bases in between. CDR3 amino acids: CASSHNLNEQFF. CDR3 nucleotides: TGTGCCAGCAGTCACAACTTGAATGAGCAGTTCTTC.

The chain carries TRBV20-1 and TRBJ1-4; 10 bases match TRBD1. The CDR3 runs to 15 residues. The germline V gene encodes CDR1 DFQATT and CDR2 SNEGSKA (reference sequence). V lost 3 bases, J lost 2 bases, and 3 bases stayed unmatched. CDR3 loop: CSASGQGGTNEKLFF. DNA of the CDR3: TGCAGTGCTAGCGGACAGGGGGGTACTAATGAAAAACTGTTTTTT.